A single sample is the source of the 16 T cell receptor beta chains below, sequenced in a study of cytomegalovirus exposure and HLA in healthy donors. 60 Vbeta and 13 Jbeta primers were used in PCR. Generated by immunoSEQ multiplex PCR, the TCRdb table keeps only in-frame clones and is missing some. The table has about 120,000 clones, around 80% seen once. Input material: PBMCs. Every receptor here comes from a female donor in good health and CMV-seronegative.

The gene calls are TRBV10-3 and TRBJ2-7; TRBD1 might be the D (5 bases). V lost 2 bases to trimming and J lost 5 bases, with 19 bases between them. This CDR3 comprises 16 residues. Germline CDR1 and CDR2: ENHRY and SYGVKD. CDR3 sequence (DNA): TGTGCCATCAGTGAGGGCAGGCAGGGTGACAAGAACGAGCAGTACTTC. Translation: CAISEGRQGDKNEQYF.

The V and J genes are TRBV30 and TRBJ1-2; tentatively, D is TRBD1 (5 bases). V was trimmed by 5 bases and J by 4 bases, leaving 11 bases between them. Germline CDR1 and CDR2: GTSNPN and SVGIG (reference sequence). CDR3 length: 12 residues. The CDR3 DNA reads as TGTGCCTGGGGGACTCAGACCTATGGCTACACCTTC. Amino acid sequence: CAWGTQTYGYTF.

V and J are TRBV6-5 and TRBJ1-1; unclear D gene. The germline V gene has CDR1 MNHEY and CDR2 SVGAGI. V was trimmed by 6 bases and J by 3 bases, leaving 5 bases between them. This CDR3 contains 11 residues. The CDR3 region is CASSSYTEAFF. The CDR3 DNA reads as TGTGCCAGCAGCTCGTACACTGAAGCTTTCTTT.

The chain has TRBV4-3 and TRBJ2-2; D is unclear. V lost 0 bases and J 3 bases, leaving 8 bases between the germline ends. Germline lookup yields CDR1 LGHNA and CDR2 YSLEER. This CDR3 comprises 15 residues. CDR3 in amino acids: CASSQEWAYTGELFF. The CDR3 DNA reads TGCGCCAGCAGCCAAGAATGGGCCTACACCGGGGAGCTGTTTTTT.

This clone was observed a single time. This rearrangement joins TRBV19 to TRBJ2-3, with 12 bases matching TRBD2. Germline CDR1 LNHDA, CDR2 SQIVND (reference sequence). The CDR3 covers 14 residues. The junction had 1 base not matched to a gene; V was cut back by 6 bases and J by 3 bases. CDR3 coding DNA: TGTGCCAGTAGGGGACTAGCGGGTACAGATACGCAGTATTTT. This codes for CASRGLAGTDTQYF.

This clone was counted between two and nine times. The chain recombines TRBV14 with TRBJ1-2, with 7 bases identical to TRBD1. V trimming: 3 bases; J trimming: 2 bases; junction bases outside the gene matches: 3. This CDR3 has 14 residues. The V gene's germline CDR1 is SGHDN and CDR2 FVKESK. CDR3 DNA: TGTGCCAGCAGCCAGACAGGGAAGAACTATGGCTACACCTTC. As protein: CASSQTGKNYGYTF.

V usage is TRBV28 and J usage is TRBJ2-1, with 7 bases lining up with TRBD2. Looked up from germline, CDR1 is MDHEN and CDR2 is SYDVKM. The length of the CDR3 is 15 residues. V dropped 7 bases and J dropped 3; count of bases not matched to a gene: 9. CDR3 coding DNA: TGTGCCAGCAAGGGCGGGAGCGATTTCTACAATGAGCAGTTCTTC. It yields the protein CASKGGSDFYNEQFF.

V gene TRBV10-1 combines with J gene TRBJ2-3, with a possible D match to TRBD2 (6 bases). The CDR3 contains 14 residues. V lost 5 bases, J lost 5 bases, and 14 bases lay in between. Germline V gene lookup returns CDR1 WNHNN and CDR2 SYGVQD (reference sequence). The CDR3 nucleotides are TGCGCCAGCAGTCCGGGAGTGGGCAGAGATACGCAGTATTTT. This sequence encodes CASSPGVGRDTQYF.

This clone was counted only a few times. The gene calls are TRBV9 and TRBJ1-2, with 8 bases that match TRBD1. CDR1 and CDR2 (germline): SGDLS, YYNGEE. Trimming removed 4 bases from V and 7 bases from J; junction bases left unmatched: 12. This CDR3 has 15 residues. The CDR3 reads CASSSQHGTGGGYTF. The CDR3, as DNA: TGTGCCAGCAGCTCCCAGCACGGGACAGGAGGTGGCTACACCTTC. Based on the CDR3 plus reference TRBV9 and TRBJ1-2, the full variable domain is DSGVTQTPKHLITATGQRVTLRCSPRSGDLSVYWYQQSLDQGLQFLIQYYNGEERAKGNILERFSAQQFPDLHSELNLSSLELGDSALYFCASSSQHGTGGGYTFGSGTRLTVV.

The rearrangement uses TRBV27 and TRBJ2-5; tentatively, D is TRBD1 (6 bases). V shed 3 bases and J shed 0 bases, with 8 bases lying between them. Per the germline V gene, CDR1 is MNHEY and CDR2 is SMNVEV (reference sequence). This CDR3 region has 14 residues. Written as DNA, the CDR3 is TGTGCCAGCAGTTTTGACAGGAACCAAGAGACCCAGTACTTC. Encoded protein: CASSFDRNQETQYF.

The rearrangement links TRBV4-3 to TRBJ2-6, with D tentatively TRBD2 (6 bases). Germline CDR1 LGHNA, CDR2 YSLEER. The CDR3 length is 16 residues. Trimming removed 4 bases from V and 0 bases from J, with 10 bases in between. The CDR3 sequence is CASSLGGGSGANVLTF. CDR3 in DNA: TGCGCCAGCAGCCTGGGGGGAGGCTCTGGGGCCAACGTCCTGACTTTC.

The J gene is TRBJ1-2, the V gene TRBV27; 7 bases are shared with TRBD1. The length of the CDR3 is 14 residues. The V segment lost 5 bases and the J segment 4 bases; nucleotides outside the gene matches: 7. Germline CDR1 and CDR2: MNHEY and SMNVEV (reference sequence). Written as DNA, the CDR3 is TGTGCCAGCAGTGGAACGGGACAGCTCTATGGCTACACCTTC. Protein product: CASSGTGQLYGYTF.

The chain has TRBV28 and TRBJ1-5, with TRBD1 matching 9 bases. This CDR3 region has 16 residues. V was clipped by 7 bases and J by 4 bases; unmatched bases: 11. Germline V CDR1 and CDR2: MDHEN, SYDVKM. For the CDR3, the DNA is TGTGCCAGCATCCATGGGGGCGGGACAGGGAATCAGCCCCAGCATTTT. Its translation: CASIHGGGTGNQPQHF.

The J gene is TRBJ1-1, the V gene TRBV6-1; 7 nucleotides line up with TRBD1. The germline V gene encodes CDR1 MNHNS and CDR2 SASEGT. The CDR3 extends over 13 amino acids. CDR3 protein: CAMGAQGSTEAFF. The CDR3 nucleotides read TGTGCGATGGGGGCACAGGGGTCCACTGAAGCTTTCTTT.

V gene TRBV29-1 combines with J gene TRBJ2-1, with 10 bases fitting TRBD2. The V and J ends lost 4 bases and 5 bases, in that order; junction bases with no gene match: 5. CDR3 size: 14 residues. Per germline, CDR1 SQVTM and CDR2 ANQGSEA. The CDR3 DNA reads TGCAGCGTTGGGCCTGGACTAGCGGACAATGAGCAGTTCTTC. Translated, it gives CSVGPGLADNEQFF.

The CDR3 sequence: CASSLTSAGAYEQYF. The DNA for the CDR3 is TGTGCCAGCAGCTTAACTAGCGCAGGGGCCTACGAGCAGTACTTC. This sequence joins TRBV7-2 and TRBJ2-7; weak D call: TRBD2 (7 bases). CDR1 and CDR2 (germline): SGHTA, FQGNSA. This CDR3 region has 15 residues. Trimming cost V 2 bases and J 2 bases, with 13 bases left between them.